This T cell receptor (beta chain) was observed in a study of T cell responses to AZD1222 COVID-19 vaccine. Study overall: Analysis merged second doses at about 4 or about 12 weeks. General study results and limits: Scientists sampled the repertoires only once the peak T cell response had passed. Females made up more of the donors, who were largely white British, and clonal diversity may have come out too low. With dominance at 160-218 and 743-854, vaccine-associated CD4 TCRs spanned spike.

Concerning this clone: The antigen is unknown.

The assay was immunoSEQ multiplex PCR, and TCRdb's table has in-frame clones only and misses some. The repertoire holds 130,000 to 150,000 clones, with just over 90% as singletons. The source material was peripheral blood, sampled on day 0 of AZD1222 vaccination. This receptor was taken from an adult in good health.

CDR3 sequence (DNA): TGTGCTAGTGGTTTGGCCCAGGGAGAATACACTGAAGCTTTCTTT. Protein: CASGLAQGEYTEAFF. The chain joins TRBV12-5 to TRBJ1-1; the D gene is possibly TRBD1 (5 bases). The CDR3 consists of 15 residues. CDR1 is LGHNT, CDR2 FRNRAP, per germline. Trimming shortened V by 1 base and J by 3 bases, and 12 bases separated the two germline ends. Using reference TRBV12-5 and TRBJ1-1 for the parts outside the CDR3, the full variable domain is DARVTQTPRHKVTEMGQEVTMRCQPILGHNTVFWYRQTMMQGLELLAYFRNRAPLDDSGMPKDRFSAEMPDATLATLKIQPSEPRDSAVYFCASGLAQGEYTEAFFGQGTRLTVV.